The next 8 T cell receptor beta chains were all read from a single sample in a study of T cell changes during pregnancy in multiple sclerosis. The repertoire was sequenced with immunoSEQ multiplex PCR; TCRdb's copy has only in-frame clones and lacks some. The sample has roughly 70,000 clones; roughly nine tenths are singletons. The specimen comprised peripheral blood, sampled in the third trimester of pregnancy. The receptor source for this set is a female donor with multiple sclerosis, enrolled in a pregnancy study.

The rearrangement uses TRBV6-5 and TRBJ2-7, with a possible D match to TRBD2 (6 bases). Trimming stripped 6 bases from V and 0 bases from J, with 15 bases between. The germline gives CDR1 MNHEY, CDR2 SVGAGI. The CDR3 runs 15 residues. The CDR3 region is CASSSRGSSSYEQYF. The CDR3 DNA reads as TGTGCCAGCAGCTCCCGGGGGTCTAGCTCCTACGAGCAGTACTTC.

Here the CDR3 reads CASSSGLGVTEAFF. DNA of the CDR3: TGTGCCAGCAGCTCGGGTCTGGGAGTTACTGAAGCTTTCTTT. The chain links TRBV7-2 to TRBJ1-1, with D unresolved. Germline assignment: CDR1 SGHTA and CDR2 FQGNSA. The V gene lost 4 bases and the J gene lost 5 bases, with 14 bases spanning the gap. The CDR3 is 14 amino acids. Full variable domain (remainder filled in from reference TRBV7-2 and TRBJ1-1): GAGVSQSPSNKVTEKGKDVELRCDPISGHTALYWYRQSLGQGLEFLIYFQGNSAPDKSGLPSDRFSAERTGGSVSTLTIQRTQQEDSAVYLCASSSGLGVTEAFFGQGTRLTVV.

The gene calls are TRBV7-3 and TRBJ2-2; the D gene is possibly TRBD1 (6 bases). V was trimmed by 7 bases and J by 4 bases, leaving 22 bases between them. CDR3 length: 17 residues. The germline CDR1 and CDR2 sequences are SGHTA and FQGTGA. CDR3 bases: TGTGCCAGCATACCCCTGAGTGGGGACAAGATCACCGGGGAGCTGTTTTTT. As protein: CASIPLSGDKITGELFF.

This chain joins TRBV7-6 and TRBJ2-7; D remains unclear. The length of the CDR3 is 13 residues. Germline values: CDR1 SGHVS, CDR2 FNYEAQ. The ends were cut back, 4 bases at V and 1 base at J, with 8 bases in the middle. The CDR3 loop is CASSSRRSYEQYF. For the CDR3, the DNA is TGTGCCAGCAGCTCCCGCCGGTCCTACGAGCAGTACTTC. The full variable domain, its missing parts supplied by reference TRBV7-6 and TRBJ2-7, is GAGVSQSPRYKVTKRGQDVALRCDPISGHVSLYWYRQALGQGPEFLTYFNYEAQQDKSGLPNDRFSAERPEGSISTLTIQRTEQRDSAMYRCASSSRRSYEQYFGPGTRLTVT.

The chain combines TRBV30 with TRBJ2-7; D is perhaps TRBD1 (6 bases). CDR1 and CDR2 (germline): GTSNPN, SVGIG (reference sequence). The ends were cut back, 0 bases at V and 5 bases at J, with 17 bases in the middle. The CDR3 has 15 residues. Written as DNA, the CDR3 is TGTGCCTGGAGTGTATCCCAGACAGGAAGGAACGAGCAGTACTTC. Translating it yields CAWSVSQTGRNEQYF. The full variable domain, its missing parts supplied by reference TRBV30 and TRBJ2-7, is SQTIHQWPATLVQPVGSPLSLECTVEGTSNPNLYWYRQAAGRGLQLLFYSVGIGQISSEVPQNLSASRPQDRQFILSSKKLLLSDSGFYLCAWSVSQTGRNEQYFGPGTRLTVT.

There are a few counts of this clone. The CDR3 DNA sequence: TGTGCCAGCAGTCTACAGGGGAATCAGCCCCAGCATTTT. Amino acid sequence: CASSLQGNQPQHF. This chain links TRBV27 with TRBJ1-5, with 7 bases identical to TRBD1. Germline V gene sequence: CDR1 MNHEY, CDR2 SMNVEV (reference sequence). The CDR3 sequence is 13 residues long. The V gene end was trimmed by 5 bases and the J gene end by 4 bases; junction bases not matched to a gene: 2.

This rearrangement joins TRBV18 to TRBJ1-4, with 10 bases aligning to TRBD1. J gave up 4 bases and V 5 bases, and 13 bases lay outside the gene matches. The CDR3 contains 18 residues. Per the germline V gene, CDR1 is KGHSH and CDR2 is LQKENI. Here the CDR3 DNA reads TGTGCCAGCTCAACGGGACAGGGGAAAAGCGCGGGTAATGAAAAACTGTTTTTT. It codes for CASSTGQGKSAGNEKLFF.

The gene calls are TRBV16 and TRBJ1-5; the D is unclear. This CDR3 spans 14 amino acids. Germline lookup yields CDR1 KGHSY and CDR2 FQNENV. V was pared by 3 bases and J by 3 bases, with 9 bases between. The CDR3 DNA sequence: TGTGCCAGCAGCCACCAGGAACTCAATCAGCCCCAGCATTTT. Residues: CASSHQELNQPQHF.